This entry is about one T cell receptor beta chain. These data are taken from a study of blood T cell repertoires in COVID-19. Study summary: The analysed material was cDNA or gDNA that came from T cells, B-cell-depleted T cells, or PBMCs.

This table comes from immunoSEQ multiplex PCR, and its TCRdb copy is limited to in-frame clones, with some not included. This sample has roughly 200,000 clones, with around four fifths found just once. J lost 4 bases, V lost 5 bases, and 5 bases had no gene match. This CDR3 has 15 amino acids. The germline V gene has CDR1 LGHNA and CDR2 YNFKEQ. Source material: peripheral blood. This clonotype was obtained from a woman at least 80 years old with active or convalescent COVID-19. The rearrangement joins TRBV4-2 to TRBJ1-4, with 9 bases aligning to TRBD1. The CDR3 loop is CASSSRTGVNEKLFF. CDR3 sequence (DNA): TGTGCCAGCAGCTCTAGGACAGGGGTTAATGAAAAACTGTTTTTT.